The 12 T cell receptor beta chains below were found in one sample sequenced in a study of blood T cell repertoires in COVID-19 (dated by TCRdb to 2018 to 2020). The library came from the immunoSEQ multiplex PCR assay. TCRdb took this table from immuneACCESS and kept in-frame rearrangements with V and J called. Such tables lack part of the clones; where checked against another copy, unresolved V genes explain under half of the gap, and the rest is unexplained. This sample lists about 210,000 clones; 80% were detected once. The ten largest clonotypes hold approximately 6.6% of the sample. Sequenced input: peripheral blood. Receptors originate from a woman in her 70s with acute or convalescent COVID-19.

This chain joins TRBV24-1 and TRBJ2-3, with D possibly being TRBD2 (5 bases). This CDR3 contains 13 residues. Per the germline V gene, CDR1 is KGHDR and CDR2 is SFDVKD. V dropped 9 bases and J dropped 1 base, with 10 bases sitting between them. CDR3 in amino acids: CATEGKGTDTQYF. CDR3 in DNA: TGTGCCACCGAGGGAAAAGGCACAGATACGCAGTATTTT.

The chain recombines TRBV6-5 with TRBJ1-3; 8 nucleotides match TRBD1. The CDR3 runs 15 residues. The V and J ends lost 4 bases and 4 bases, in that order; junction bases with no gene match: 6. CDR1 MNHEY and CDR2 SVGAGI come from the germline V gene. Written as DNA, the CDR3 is TGTGCCAGCAGTTCCCCGACAGGGGCAGGAAACACCATATATTTT. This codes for CASSSPTGAGNTIYF.

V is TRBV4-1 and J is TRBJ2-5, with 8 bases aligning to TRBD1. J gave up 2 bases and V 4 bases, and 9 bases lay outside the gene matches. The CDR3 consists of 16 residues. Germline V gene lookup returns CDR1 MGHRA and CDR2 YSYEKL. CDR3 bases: TGCGCCAGCAGCCTTAGCCGGGACAGGAGTCAAGAGACCCAGTACTTC. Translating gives CASSLSRDRSQETQYF.

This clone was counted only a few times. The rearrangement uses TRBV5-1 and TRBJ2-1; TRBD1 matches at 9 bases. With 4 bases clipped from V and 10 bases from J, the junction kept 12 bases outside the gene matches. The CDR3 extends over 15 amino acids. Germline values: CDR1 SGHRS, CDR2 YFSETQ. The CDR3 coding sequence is TGCGCCAGCAGCGTGGACAGGGGACCTTATGGCGAGCAGTTCTTC. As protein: CASSVDRGPYGEQFF.

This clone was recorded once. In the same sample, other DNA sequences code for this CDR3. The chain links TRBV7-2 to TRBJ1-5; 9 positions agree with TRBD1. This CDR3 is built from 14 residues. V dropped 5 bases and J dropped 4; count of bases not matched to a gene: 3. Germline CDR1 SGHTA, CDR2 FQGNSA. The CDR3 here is CASSPGTGNQPQHF. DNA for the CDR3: TGTGCCAGCAGCCCCGGGACAGGGAATCAGCCCCAGCATTTT.

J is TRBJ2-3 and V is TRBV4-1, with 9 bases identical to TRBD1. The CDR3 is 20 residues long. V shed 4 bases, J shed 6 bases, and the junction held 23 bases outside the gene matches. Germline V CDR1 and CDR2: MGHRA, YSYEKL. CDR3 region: CASSPHRGRLPGGEGDTQYF. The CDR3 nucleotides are TGCGCCAGCAGCCCCCACAGGGGGCGCCTTCCCGGAGGCGAAGGGGATACGCAGTATTTT.

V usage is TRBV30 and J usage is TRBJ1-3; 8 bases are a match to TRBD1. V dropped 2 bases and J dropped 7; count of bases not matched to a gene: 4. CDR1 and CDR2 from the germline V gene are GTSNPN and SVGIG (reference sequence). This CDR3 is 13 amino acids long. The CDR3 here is CAWSPGGLNTIYF. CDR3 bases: TGTGCCTGGAGTCCAGGGGGCTTGAACACCATATATTTT. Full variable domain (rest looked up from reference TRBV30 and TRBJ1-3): SQTIHQWPATLVQPVGSPLSLECTVEGTSNPNLYWYRQAAGRGLQLLFYSVGIGQISSEVPQNLSASRPQDRQFILSSKKLLLSDSGFYLCAWSPGGLNTIYFGEGSWLTVV.

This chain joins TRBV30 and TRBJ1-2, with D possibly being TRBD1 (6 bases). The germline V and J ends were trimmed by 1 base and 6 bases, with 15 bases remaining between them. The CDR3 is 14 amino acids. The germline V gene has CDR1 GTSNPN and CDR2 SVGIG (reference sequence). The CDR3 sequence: CAWSENPGAHGYTF. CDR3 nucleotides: TGTGCCTGGAGTGAAAATCCAGGGGCGCATGGCTACACCTTC.

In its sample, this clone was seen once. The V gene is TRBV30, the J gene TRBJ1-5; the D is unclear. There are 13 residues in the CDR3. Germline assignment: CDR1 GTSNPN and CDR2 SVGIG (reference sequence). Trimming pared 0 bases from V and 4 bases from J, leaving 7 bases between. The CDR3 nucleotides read TGTGCCTGGAGTGTCGGGGTAAATCAGCCCCAGCATTTT. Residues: CAWSVGVNQPQHF.

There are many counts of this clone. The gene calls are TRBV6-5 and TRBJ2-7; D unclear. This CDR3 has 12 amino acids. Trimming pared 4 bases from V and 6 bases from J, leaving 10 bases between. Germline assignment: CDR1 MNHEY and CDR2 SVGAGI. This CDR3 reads CASSSRLGEQYV. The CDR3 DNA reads TGTGCCAGCAGTTCTCGCCTCGGCGAGCAGTACGTC.

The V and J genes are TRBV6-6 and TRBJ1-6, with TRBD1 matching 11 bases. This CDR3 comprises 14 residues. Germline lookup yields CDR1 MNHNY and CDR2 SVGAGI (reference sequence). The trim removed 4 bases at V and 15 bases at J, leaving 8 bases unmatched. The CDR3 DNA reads TGTGCCAGCAGTTCCCCAGGACAGGGGGCAAGCCTCCACTTT. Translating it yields CASSSPGQGASLHF.

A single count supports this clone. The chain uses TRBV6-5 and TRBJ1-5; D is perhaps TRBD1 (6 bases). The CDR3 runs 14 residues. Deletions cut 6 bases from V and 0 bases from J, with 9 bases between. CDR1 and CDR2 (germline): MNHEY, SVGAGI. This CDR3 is CASRDRYSNQPQHF. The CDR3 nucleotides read TGTGCCAGCAGGGACAGATATAGCAATCAGCCCCAGCATTTT.